These 4 T cell receptor beta chains originate from one sample sequenced in a study of T cells in Graves' hyperthyroidism and ophthalmopathy. RNA transcripts gave rise to amplified TCR beta CDR3 regions. The primer set for the first-round RT-PCR of the TCR CDR3 was HTBI. TCRdb independently ran MiXCR on the multiplex PCR reads; one entry per CDR3 protein. The table records 300,000 to 350,000 distinct CDR3 sequences, around 23% of them present only once. Sequencing was carried out using blood. These receptors were collected from a woman between 50 and 59 years old with Graves' hyperthyroidism.

In this sample, this clonotype turned up a few times. This chain uses TRBV5-1 with TRBJ2-2; the match to TRBD2 covers 7 bases. V trimming: 0 bases; J trimming: 5 bases; junction bases outside the gene matches: 7. The CDR3 length is 16 residues. Per germline, CDR1 SGHRS and CDR2 YFSETQ. The chain's CDR3 is CASSLEPSGNTGELFF. CDR3 nucleotide sequence: TGCGCCAGCAGCTTGGAACCCAGCGGGAATACCGGGGAGCTGTTTTTT.

This clonotype was counted at least ten times. This chain uses TRBV2 with TRBJ2-3; D call uncertain. The germline V and J ends were trimmed by 3 bases and 5 bases, with 12 bases remaining between them. Per germline, CDR1 SNHLY and CDR2 FYNNEI. This CDR3 spans 14 amino acids. The CDR3 sequence is CASSDASTIDTQYF. The DNA for the CDR3 is TGTGCCAGCAGTGACGCCTCTACTATAGATACGCAGTATTTT.

This rearrangement joins TRBV6-1 to TRBJ2-1, with a weak D call TRBD1 (5 bases). Germline CDR1 and CDR2: MNHNS and SASEGT. Trimming took 6 bases from V and 4 from J, leaving 13 bases between them. CDR3 length equals 14 residues. CDR3: CASSRVEGYNEQFF. CDR3 nucleotide sequence: TGTGCCAGCAGCAGGGTGGAAGGGTACAATGAGCAGTTCTTC.

This clonotype appeared a few times. The J gene is TRBJ1-1, the V gene TRBV7-9; tentatively, D is TRBD1 (6 bases). The germline V gene has CDR1 SEHNR and CDR2 FQNEAQ (reference sequence). The CDR3 is 13 amino acids. Trimming took off 5 bases at V and 2 bases at J, with 9 bases between the two ends. DNA for the CDR3: TGTGCCAGCAGCCCGGACAGCAACACTGAAGCTTTCTTT. Translation: CASSPDSNTEAFF.